This T cell receptor (beta chain) was obtained from a study of CD8 T cells in ankylosing spondylitis (dated by TCRdb to between 2016 and 2019). With respect to the entire study: To find TCR variants linked to disease, the study profiled T cell receptor beta repertoires in ankylosing spondylitis patients and healthy donors. The full study cohort comprised 25 ankylosing spondylitis patients and some 100 healthy donors. Samples of peripheral blood were taken, and for ankylosing spondylitis patients, synovial fluid was collected as well.

Sequencing was carried out with an Illumina HiSeq 2500. TCR beta libraries were prepared by quantitative 5'-RACE with molecular barcodes. For the original study's pipeline: A new computational method based on a probabilistic model of VDJ rearrangement was used to identify disease-linked TCR variants. TCRdb reworked the public reads: Q25 trimming with fastp, MiXCR clone assembly, productive beta chains retained. Each entry is one CDR3 protein sequence, shown with its most common DNA and genes. TCRdb's processing, not the study's, gives the V and J calls here. The sample has approximately 200,000 distinct CDR3 sequences on record, more than 10% of them singletons. The biggest ten clones account for approximately 15% of the sample. A remark on this clonotype: There is no known antigen for this receptor. Per-base quality was not reported, and no clone a single base away is much larger than it.

Clipping removes 4 bases from V and 1 base from J, with 15 as the unmatched junction base count. The CDR3 starts with the cysteine, ends with the phenylalanine, and has 20 residues. The CDR3 DNA has 60 bases and is translated from base 1. In the germline V gene, CDR1 corresponds to SGDLS and CDR2 to YYNGEE. The investigation overall reported the following: Significant enrichment of the disease-linked clones was reported in matched synovial fluid samples from ankylosing spondylitis patients. Some motif variants were previously reported in synovial fluid and blood of reactive arthritis patients, suggesting common disease-initiation mechanisms. Blood from ankylosing spondylitis patients appeared to be characterized by a TCR beta motif composed of eight highly homologous amino acid variants. The disease-linked clones showed a CD8+ phenotype and occurred at relatively low frequencies in peripheral blood.

The chain is encoded by TRBV9 joined to TRBJ2-1; TRBD2 lines up with 12 middle nucleotides. Sample: blood, either unsorted or a sorted T cell fraction (not recorded which). The source of this sequence is a male donor with ankylosing spondylitis or in good health (not recorded which). The nucleotide sequence is given as TGTGCCAGCAGCCCATGGGGGGCTCGACTAGCGGGAGAGTCCTACAATGAGCAGTTCTTC. Its amino acids are CASSPWGARLAGESYNEQFF.